This TCR beta chain was captured in a study of patients and donors after allogeneic stem cell transplantation. Germline V gives CDR1 MDHEN, CDR2 SYDVKM. The V end was cut by 7 bases, the J end by 0 bases, with 7 bases between. This CDR3 region has 12 residues. This clonotype was recorded many times. MiXCR was run by TCRdb on the RT-PCR reads, yielding one entry per CDR3 protein. The sample shows roughly 250,000 distinct CDR3 sequences, 12% to 15% of them seen only once. The source of this sequence is a human donor who was either an allogeneic HSCT recipient or a stem cell or donor lymphocyte infusion donor (not recorded which). It is not recorded whose cells these are; they may come from a transplant donor. The chain recombines TRBV28 with TRBJ2-7; D gene ambiguous. Sequenced sample: blood, either unsorted or a sorted T cell fraction (not recorded which). CDR3 protein: CASTPNSYEQYF. CDR3 DNA: TGTGCCAGCACCCCTAACTCCTACGAGCAGTACTTC. Filled out from reference TRBV28 and TRBJ2-7, the complete variable domain reads DVKVTQSSRYLVKRTGEKVFLECVQDMDHENMFWYRQDPGLGLRLIYFSYDVKMKEKGDIPEGYSVSREKKERFSLILESASTNQTSMYLCASTPNSYEQYFGPGTRLTVT.